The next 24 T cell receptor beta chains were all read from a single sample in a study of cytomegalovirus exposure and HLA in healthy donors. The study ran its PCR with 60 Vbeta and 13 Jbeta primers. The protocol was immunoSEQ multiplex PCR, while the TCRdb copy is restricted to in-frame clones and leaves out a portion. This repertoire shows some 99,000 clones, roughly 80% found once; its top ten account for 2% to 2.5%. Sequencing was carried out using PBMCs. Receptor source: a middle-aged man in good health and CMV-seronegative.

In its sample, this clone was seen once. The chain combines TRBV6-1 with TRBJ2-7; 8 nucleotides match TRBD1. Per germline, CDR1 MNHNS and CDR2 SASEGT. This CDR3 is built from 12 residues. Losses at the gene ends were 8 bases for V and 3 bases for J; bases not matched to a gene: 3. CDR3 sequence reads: CASDRGVYEQYF. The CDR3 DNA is TGTGCCAGCGACAGGGGCGTCTACGAGCAGTACTTC.

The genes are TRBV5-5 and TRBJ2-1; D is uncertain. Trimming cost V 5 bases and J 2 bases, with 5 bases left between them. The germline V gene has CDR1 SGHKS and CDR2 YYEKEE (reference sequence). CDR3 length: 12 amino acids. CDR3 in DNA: TGTGCCAGCAGTCTTCCCTACAATGAGCAGTTCTTC. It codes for CASSLPYNEQFF. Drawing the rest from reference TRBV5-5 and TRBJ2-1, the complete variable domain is DAGVTQSPTHLIKTRGQQVTLRCSPISGHKSVSWYQQVLGQGPQFIFQYYEKEERGRGNFPDRFSARQFPNYSSELNVNALLLGDSALYLCASSLPYNEQFFGPGTRLTVL.

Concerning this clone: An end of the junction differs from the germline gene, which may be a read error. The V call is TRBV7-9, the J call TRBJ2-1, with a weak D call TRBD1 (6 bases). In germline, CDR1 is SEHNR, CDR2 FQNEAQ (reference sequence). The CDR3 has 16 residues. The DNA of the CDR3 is TGTTCCAGCAGCTTTGGTAGGTGGACAGAAAACAATGAGCAGTTCTTC. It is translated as CSSSFGRWTENNEQFF.

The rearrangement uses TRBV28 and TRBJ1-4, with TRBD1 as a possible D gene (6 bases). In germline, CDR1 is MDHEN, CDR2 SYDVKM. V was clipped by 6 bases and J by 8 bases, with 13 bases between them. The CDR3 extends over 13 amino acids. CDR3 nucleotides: TGTGCCAGCAGCTTGGGACATCTGGAAAAACTGTTTTTT. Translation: CASSLGHLEKLFF.

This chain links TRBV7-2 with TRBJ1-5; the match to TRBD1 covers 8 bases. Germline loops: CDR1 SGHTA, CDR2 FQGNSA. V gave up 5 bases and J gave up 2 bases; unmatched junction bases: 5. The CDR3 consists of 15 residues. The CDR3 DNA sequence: TGTGCCAGCAGCACACGGACAGGGCGCAATCAGCCCCAGCATTTT. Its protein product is CASSTRTGRNQPQHF.

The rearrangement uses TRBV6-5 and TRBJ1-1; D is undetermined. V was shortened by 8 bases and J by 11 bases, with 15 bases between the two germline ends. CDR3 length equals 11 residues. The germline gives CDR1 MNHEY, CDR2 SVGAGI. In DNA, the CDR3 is TGTGCCAGCCCCGGGGATGTTCGGGCTTTCTTT. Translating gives CASPGDVRAFF.

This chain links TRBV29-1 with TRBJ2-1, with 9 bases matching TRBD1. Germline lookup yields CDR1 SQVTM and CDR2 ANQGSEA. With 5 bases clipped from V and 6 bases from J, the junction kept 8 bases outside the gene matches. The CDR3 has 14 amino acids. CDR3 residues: CSVNRDRVGNEQFF. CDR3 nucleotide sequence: TGCAGCGTTAACCGGGACAGGGTTGGCAATGAGCAGTTCTTC.

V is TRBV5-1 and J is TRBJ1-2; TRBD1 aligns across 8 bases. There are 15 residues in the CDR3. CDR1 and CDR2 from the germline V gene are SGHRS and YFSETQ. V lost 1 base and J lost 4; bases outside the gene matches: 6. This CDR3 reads CASSLYRGTVYGYTF. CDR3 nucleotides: TGCGCCAGCAGCTTGTACAGGGGGACCGTCTATGGCTACACCTTC.

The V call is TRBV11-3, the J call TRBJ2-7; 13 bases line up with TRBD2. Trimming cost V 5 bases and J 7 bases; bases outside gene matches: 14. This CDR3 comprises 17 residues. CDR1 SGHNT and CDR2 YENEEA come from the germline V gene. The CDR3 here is CASSHTSGRAAVQEQYF. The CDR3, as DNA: TGTGCCAGCAGCCACACTAGCGGGAGGGCCGCCGTTCAAGAGCAGTACTTC.

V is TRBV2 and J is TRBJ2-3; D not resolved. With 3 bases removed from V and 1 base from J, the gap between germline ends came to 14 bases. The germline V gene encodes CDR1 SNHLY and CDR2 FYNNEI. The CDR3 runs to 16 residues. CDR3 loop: CASSDVVGAGTDTQYF. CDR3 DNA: TGTGCCAGCAGTGACGTGGTGGGTGCGGGCACAGATACGCAGTATTTT.

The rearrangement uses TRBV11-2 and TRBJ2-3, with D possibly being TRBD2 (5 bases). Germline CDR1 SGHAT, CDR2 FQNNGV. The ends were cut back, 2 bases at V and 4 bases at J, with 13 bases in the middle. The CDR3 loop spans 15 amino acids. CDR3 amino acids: CASSLTPGMADTQYF. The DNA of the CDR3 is TGTGCCAGCAGCTTAACTCCGGGAATGGCAGATACGCAGTATTTT.

The CDR3 nucleotides read TGTGCCAGCAGTCCCGGGATCTTTCGGGGACTAGCCCCTGCCAGCTCCTACAATGAGCAGTTCTTC. It specifies CASSPGIFRGLAPASSYNEQFF. The rearrangement joins TRBV27 to TRBJ2-1; 9 positions agree with TRBD2. The CDR3 loop spans 22 amino acids. V trimming: 5 bases; J trimming: 0 bases; junction bases outside the gene matches: 23. Germline loops: CDR1 MNHEY, CDR2 SMNVEV (reference sequence).

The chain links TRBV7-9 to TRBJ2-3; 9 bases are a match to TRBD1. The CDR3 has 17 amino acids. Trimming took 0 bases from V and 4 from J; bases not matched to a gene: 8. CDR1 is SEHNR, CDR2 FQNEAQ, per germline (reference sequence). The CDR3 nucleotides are TGTGCCAGCAGCTTAGCCTTTTGGGACAGGGCTGCAGATACGCAGTATTTT. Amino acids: CASSLAFWDRAADTQYF.

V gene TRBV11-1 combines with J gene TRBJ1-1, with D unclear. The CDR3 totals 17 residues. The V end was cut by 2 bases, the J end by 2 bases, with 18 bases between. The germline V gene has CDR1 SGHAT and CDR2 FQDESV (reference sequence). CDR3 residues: CASSLTHGRDINTEAFF. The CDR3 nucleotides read TGTGCCAGCAGCTTAACGCACGGGAGGGATATAAACACTGAAGCTTTCTTT.

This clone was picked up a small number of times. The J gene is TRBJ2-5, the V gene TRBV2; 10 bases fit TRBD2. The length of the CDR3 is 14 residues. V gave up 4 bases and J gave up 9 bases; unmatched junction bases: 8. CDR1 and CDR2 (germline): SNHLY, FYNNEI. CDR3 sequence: CASSAGLAVISQYF. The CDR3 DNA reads TGTGCCAGCAGTGCAGGACTAGCGGTAATCTCCCAGTACTTC. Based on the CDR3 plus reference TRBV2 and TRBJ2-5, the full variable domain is EPEVTQTPSHQVTQMGQEVILRCVPISNHLYFYWYRQILGQKVEFLVSFYNNEISEKSEIFDDQFSVERPDGSNFTLKIRSTKLEDSAMYFCASSAGLAVISQYFGPGTRLLVL.

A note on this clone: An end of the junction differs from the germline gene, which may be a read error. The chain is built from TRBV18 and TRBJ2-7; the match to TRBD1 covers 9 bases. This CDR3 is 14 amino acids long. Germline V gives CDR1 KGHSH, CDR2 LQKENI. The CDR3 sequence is CASLPGTGSYEQYF. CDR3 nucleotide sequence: TGTGCCAGCTTACCAGGGACAGGGTCTTACGAGCAGTACTTC.

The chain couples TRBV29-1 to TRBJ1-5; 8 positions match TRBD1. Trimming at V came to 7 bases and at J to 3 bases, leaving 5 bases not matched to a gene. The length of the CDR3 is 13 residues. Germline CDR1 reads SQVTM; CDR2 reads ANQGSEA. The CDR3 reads CSALGQDNQPQHF. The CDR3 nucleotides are TGCAGCGCCCTGGGACAGGACAATCAGCCCCAGCATTTT.

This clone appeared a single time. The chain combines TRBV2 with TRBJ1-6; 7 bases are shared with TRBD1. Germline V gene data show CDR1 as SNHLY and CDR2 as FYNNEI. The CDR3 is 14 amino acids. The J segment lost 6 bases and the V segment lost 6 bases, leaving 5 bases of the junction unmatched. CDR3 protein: CASRIGTVNSPLHF. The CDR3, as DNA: TGTGCCAGCAGGATCGGGACAGTTAATTCACCCCTCCACTTT. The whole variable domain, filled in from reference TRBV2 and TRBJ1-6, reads EPEVTQTPSHQVTQMGQEVILRCVPISNHLYFYWYRQILGQKVEFLVSFYNNEISEKSEIFDDQFSVERPDGSNFTLKIRSTKLEDSAMYFCASRIGTVNSPLHFGNGTRLTVT.

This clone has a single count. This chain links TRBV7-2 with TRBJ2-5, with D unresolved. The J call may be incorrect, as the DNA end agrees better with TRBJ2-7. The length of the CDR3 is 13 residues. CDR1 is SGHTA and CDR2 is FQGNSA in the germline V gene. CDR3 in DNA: TGTGCCAGCAGCTTACTAGATAGCTACGAGCAGTACTTC. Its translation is CASSLLDSYEQYF.

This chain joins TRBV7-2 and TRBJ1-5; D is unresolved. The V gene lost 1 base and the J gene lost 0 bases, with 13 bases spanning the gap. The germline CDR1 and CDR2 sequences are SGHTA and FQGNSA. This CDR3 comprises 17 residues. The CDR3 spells CASSLVWPGFSNQPQHF. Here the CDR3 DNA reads TGTGCCAGCAGCTTAGTGTGGCCGGGGTTTAGCAATCAGCCCCAGCATTTT.

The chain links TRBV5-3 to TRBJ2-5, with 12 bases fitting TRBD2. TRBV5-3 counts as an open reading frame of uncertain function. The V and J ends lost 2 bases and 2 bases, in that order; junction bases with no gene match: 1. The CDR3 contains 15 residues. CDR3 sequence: CARSFGLAGQETQYF. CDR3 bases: TGTGCCAGAAGCTTTGGACTAGCGGGGCAAGAGACCCAGTACTTC.

CDR3 sequence: CASSRKTLGAGGEKLFF. CDR3 coding DNA: TGCGCCAGCAGTCGCAAGACTCTCGGGGCAGGGGGAGAAAAACTGTTTTTT. The rearrangement uses TRBV23-1 and TRBJ1-4, with 7 positions matching TRBD1. TRBV23-1 falls under the ORF class, with uncertain function. This CDR3 has 17 amino acids. The V segment lost 4 bases and the J segment 8 bases; nucleotides outside the gene matches: 16.

CDR3 in amino acids: CASSTDSSYEQYF. In DNA, the CDR3 is TGTGCCAGTAGTACGGACAGCTCCTACGAGCAGTACTTC. The genes are TRBV19 and TRBJ2-7, with a tentative D call TRBD1 (6 bases). Per germline, CDR1 LNHDA and CDR2 SQIVND (reference sequence). The CDR3 length is 13 residues. Trimming took off 4 bases at V and 0 bases at J, with 7 bases between the two ends.

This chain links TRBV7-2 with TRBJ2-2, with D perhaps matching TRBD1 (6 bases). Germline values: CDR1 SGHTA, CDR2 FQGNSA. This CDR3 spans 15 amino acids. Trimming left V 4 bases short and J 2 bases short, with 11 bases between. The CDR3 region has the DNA TGTGCCAGCAGCTCTACAGGGTCCAACACCGGGGAGCTGTTTTTT. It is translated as CASSSTGSNTGELFF. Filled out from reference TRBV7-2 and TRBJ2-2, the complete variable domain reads GAGVSQSPSNKVTEKGKDVELRCDPISGHTALYWYRQSLGQGLEFLIYFQGNSAPDKSGLPSDRFSAERTGGSVSTLTIQRTQQEDSAVYLCASSSTGSNTGELFFGEGSRLTVL.